Listed here are 10 T cell receptor beta chains from one sample, sequenced in a study of cytomegalovirus exposure and HLA in healthy donors. The protocol was immunoSEQ multiplex PCR, while the TCRdb copy is restricted to in-frame clones and leaves out a portion. The top ten hold 0.78% of the sample, which has 90,000 or so clones, around 96% seen once. The specimen was PBMCs. The receptor source for this set is a man aged 18 to 29 in good health and CMV-seronegative.

J is TRBJ2-1 and V is TRBV19, with D possibly being TRBD2 (5 bases). V lost 7 bases and J 0 bases, leaving 16 bases between the germline ends. There are 16 residues in the CDR3. The germline V gene has CDR1 LNHDA and CDR2 SQIVND (reference sequence). CDR3 coding DNA: TGTGCCAGTAAGTTAGCGAGCGGAAACTCCTACAATGAGCAGTTCTTC. Amino acid sequence: CASKLASGNSYNEQFF. The full variable domain, in which reference TRBV19 and TRBJ2-1 provide the parts outside the CDR3, is DGGITQSPKYLFRKEGQNVTLSCEQNLNHDAMYWYRQDPGQGLRLIYYSQIVNDFQKGDIAEGYSVSREKKESFPLTVTSAQKNPTAFYLCASKLASGNSYNEQFFGPGTRLTVL.

The gene calls are TRBV5-1 and TRBJ1-2; D may be TRBD1 (5 bases). Trimming stripped 0 bases from V and 7 bases from J, with 16 bases between. In germline, CDR1 is SGHRS, CDR2 YFSETQ. The CDR3 is 15 amino acids. CDR3 amino acids: CASSLVSQGAVGYTF. The CDR3 DNA reads as TGCGCCAGCAGCTTGGTTTCGCAGGGCGCCGTTGGCTACACCTTC.

The gene calls are TRBV7-2 and TRBJ2-2; 9 positions match TRBD2. Germline trimming cut 5 bases from V and 6 bases from J; bases unmatched to any gene: 13. CDR3 length equals 17 residues. The germline gives CDR1 SGHTA, CDR2 FQGNSA. In DNA, the CDR3 is TGTGCCAGCAGCGAAGGGTCCAGCGGGAGGCGTGCCGGGGAGCTGTTTTTT. Residues: CASSEGSSGRRAGELFF.

This chain links TRBV27 with TRBJ2-7; TRBD1 matches 7 bases. The germline V gene encodes CDR1 MNHEY and CDR2 SMNVEV (reference sequence). This CDR3 has 15 residues. With 7 bases clipped from V and 1 base from J, the junction kept 10 bases outside the gene matches. The CDR3 region has the DNA TGTGCCAGCAAGCAGAAGGGGGCCTCTTCCTACGAGCAGTACTTC. Translating it yields CASKQKGASSYEQYF.

The chain combines TRBV19 with TRBJ2-4; D possibly corresponds to TRBD1 (6 bases). Germline V lookup: CDR1 LNHDA, CDR2 SQIVND (reference sequence). With 3 bases removed from V and 8 bases from J, the gap between germline ends came to 14 bases. The CDR3 is made up of 14 amino acids. CDR3 bases: TGTGCCAGTAGTATTGGTCAGGGGCAGGACATTCAGTACTTC. Its protein is CASSIGQGQDIQYF.

This chain connects TRBV11-3 to TRBJ1-2, with D perhaps TRBD1 (6 bases). Germline loops: CDR1 SGHNT, CDR2 YENEEA. Trimming removed 4 bases at V and 4 bases at J, with 25 bases between. The CDR3 runs to 18 residues. The CDR3 sequence: CASSSPKQKPGTLYGYTF. Written as DNA, the CDR3 is TGTGCCAGCAGCTCCCCGAAACAAAAACCCGGGACACTCTATGGCTACACCTTC.

The gene calls are TRBV19 and TRBJ1-1, with no clear D. Trimming shortened V by 5 bases and J by 1 base, and 8 bases separated the two germline ends. The CDR3 covers 13 residues. CDR1 is LNHDA, CDR2 SQIVND, per germline (reference sequence). This CDR3 reads CASSYGRNTEAFF. The CDR3 DNA reads TGTGCCAGTAGTTACGGTCGGAACACTGAAGCTTTCTTT. The full variable domain, rest sourced from reference TRBV19 and TRBJ1-1, is DGGITQSPKYLFRKEGQNVTLSCEQNLNHDAMYWYRQDPGQGLRLIYYSQIVNDFQKGDIAEGYSVSREKKESFPLTVTSAQKNPTAFYLCASSYGRNTEAFFGQGTRLTVV.

V is TRBV6-1 and J is TRBJ2-7, with 16 bases aligning to TRBD2. Germline V gene data show CDR1 as MNHNS and CDR2 as SASEGT. V trimming: 4 bases; J trimming: 5 bases; junction bases outside the gene matches: 5. The CDR3 is made up of 16 amino acids. CDR3 protein: CASSAGLAGGSHEQYF. DNA of the CDR3: TGTGCCAGCAGTGCGGGACTAGCGGGAGGGTCCCACGAGCAGTACTTC.

V gene TRBV10-1 combines with J gene TRBJ2-2, with TRBD2 matching over 13 bases. Germline-derived CDR1 and CDR2 are WNHNN and SYGVQD (reference sequence). Unmatched junction bases numbered 18, after V lost 5 bases and J lost 6 bases. The CDR3 is 20 amino acids. The CDR3 region has the DNA TGCGCCAGCAGTCCGGTCACCGGGACTAGCGGGATGGTAGGGCCCGGGGAGCTGTTTTTT. This sequence encodes CASSPVTGTSGMVGPGELFF.

This chain links TRBV28 with TRBJ1-5; no clear D. Germline loops: CDR1 MDHEN, CDR2 SYDVKM. V was clipped by 6 bases and J by 2 bases, with 14 bases between them. The CDR3 has 15 amino acids. CDR3 coding DNA: TGTGCCAGCAGCCGAGATCCCCTTGGCAATCAGCCCCAGCATTTT. This encodes CASSRDPLGNQPQHF.